This T cell receptor (beta chain) is drawn from a study of shared clonotypes between healthy human individuals. CDR3 length equals 15 residues. Trimming took 1 base from V and 8 from J, leaving 17 bases between them. Germline V gene data show CDR1 as MDHEN and CDR2 as SYDVKM. Here immunoSEQ multiplex PCR was the method, and the copy in TCRdb shows in-frame clones only, minus some. The sample has some 2.3 million clones, 90% to 95% seen once. The chain combines TRBV28 with TRBJ1-2; a possible D gene is TRBD1 (5 bases). The sequencing sample was made of naive CD4+ T cells from PBMCs. Subset: CD45RA+ positively selected. The TCR originated in a man between 18 and 35 years old in good health. Some clones in this sample may be carry-over from other donors' samples. In nucleotides, the CDR3 is TGTGCCAGCAGTTTATACATGAAGGGGCCTGGGGGCTACACCTTC. Its protein product is CASSLYMKGPGGYTF.